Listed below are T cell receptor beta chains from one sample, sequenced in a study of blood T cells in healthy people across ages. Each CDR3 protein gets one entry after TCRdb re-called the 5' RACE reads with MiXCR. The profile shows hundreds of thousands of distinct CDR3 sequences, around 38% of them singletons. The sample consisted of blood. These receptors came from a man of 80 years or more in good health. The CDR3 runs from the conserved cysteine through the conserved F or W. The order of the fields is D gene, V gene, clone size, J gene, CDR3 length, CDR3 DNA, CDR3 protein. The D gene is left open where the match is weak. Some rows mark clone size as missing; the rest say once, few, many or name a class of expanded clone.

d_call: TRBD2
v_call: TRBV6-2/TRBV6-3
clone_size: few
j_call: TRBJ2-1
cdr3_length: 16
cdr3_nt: TGTGCCAGCATGGGGGGACTAGCTGACTCCTACAATGAGCAGTTCTTC
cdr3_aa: CASMGGLADSYNEQFF

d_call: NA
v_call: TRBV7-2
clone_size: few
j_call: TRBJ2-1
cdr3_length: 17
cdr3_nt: TGTGCCAGCAGCTCCTACCCCGGGACTCCCTCCTACAATGAGCAGTTCTTC
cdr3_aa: CASSSYPGTPSYNEQFF

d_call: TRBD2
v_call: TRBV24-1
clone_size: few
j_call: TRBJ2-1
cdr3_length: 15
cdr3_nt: TGTGCCACCAGTGATCCGAGCGGGGGGCACAATGAGCAGTTCTTC
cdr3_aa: CATSDPSGGHNEQFF

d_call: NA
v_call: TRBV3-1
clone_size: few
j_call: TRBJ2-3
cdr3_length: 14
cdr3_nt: TGTGCCAGCAGCCAAACCTCTAGCACAGATACGCAGTATTTT
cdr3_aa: CASSQTSSTDTQYF

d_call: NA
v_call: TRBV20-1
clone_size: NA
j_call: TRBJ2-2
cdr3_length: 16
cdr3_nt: TGCAGTGCTAGAGGCCGCGGGGGCCATAACACCGGGGAGCTGTTTTTT
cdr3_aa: CSARGRGGHNTGELFF

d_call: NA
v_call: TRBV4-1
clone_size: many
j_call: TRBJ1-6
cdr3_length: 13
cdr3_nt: TGCGCCAGCAGCCAAGATCCCAATTCGCCCCTCCACTTT
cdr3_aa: CASSQDPNSPLHF

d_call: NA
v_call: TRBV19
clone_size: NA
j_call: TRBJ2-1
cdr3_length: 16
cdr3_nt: TGTGCCAGTAGTATAGTTGGCGCAGGGGATGGCAATGAGCAGTTCTTC
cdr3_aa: CASSIVGAGDGNEQFF

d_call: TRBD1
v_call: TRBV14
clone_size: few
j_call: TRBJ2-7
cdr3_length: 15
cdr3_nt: TGTGCCAGCAGCTACAGGGGGCACACGCCCTACGAGCAGTACTTC
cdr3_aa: CASSYRGHTPYEQYF

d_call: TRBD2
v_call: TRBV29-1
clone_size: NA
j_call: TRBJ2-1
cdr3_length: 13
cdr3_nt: TGCAGCGTTGACGCTACTAGCGGCAATGAGCAGTTCTTC
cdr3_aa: CSVDATSGNEQFF

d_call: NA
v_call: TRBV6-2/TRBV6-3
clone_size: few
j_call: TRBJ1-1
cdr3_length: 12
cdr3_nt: TGTGCCAGCAGTACCGGGTTCGCTGAAGCTTTCTTT
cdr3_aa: CASSTGFAEAFF

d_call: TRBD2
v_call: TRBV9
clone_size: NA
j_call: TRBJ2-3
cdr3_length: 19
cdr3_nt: TGTGCCGGCAGCGTACGGACCGACCAGCGGGGGGAGGGCACAGATACGCAGTATTTT
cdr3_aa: CAGSVRTDQRGEGTDTQYF

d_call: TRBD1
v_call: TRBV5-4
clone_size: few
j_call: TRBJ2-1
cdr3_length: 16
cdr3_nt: TGTGCCAGCAGCTTAGGGGGCGTAAGCTCCTACAATGAGCAGTTCTTC
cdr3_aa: CASSLGGVSSYNEQFF

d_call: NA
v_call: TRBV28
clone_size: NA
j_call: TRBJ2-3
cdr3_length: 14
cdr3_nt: TGTGCCAGCAGTGTAGGGGTTCGGGCAGATACGCAGTATTTT
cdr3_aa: CASSVGVRADTQYF

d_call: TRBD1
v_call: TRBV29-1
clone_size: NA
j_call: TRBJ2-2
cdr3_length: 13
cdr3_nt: TGCAGCGGGGGGACAGGGCGGAGCGGGGAGCTGTTTTTT
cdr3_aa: CSGGTGRSGELFF

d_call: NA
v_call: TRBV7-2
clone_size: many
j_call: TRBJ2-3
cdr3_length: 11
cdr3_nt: TGTGCCAGCACCTCCACAGATACGCAGTATTTT
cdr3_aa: CASTSTDTQYF